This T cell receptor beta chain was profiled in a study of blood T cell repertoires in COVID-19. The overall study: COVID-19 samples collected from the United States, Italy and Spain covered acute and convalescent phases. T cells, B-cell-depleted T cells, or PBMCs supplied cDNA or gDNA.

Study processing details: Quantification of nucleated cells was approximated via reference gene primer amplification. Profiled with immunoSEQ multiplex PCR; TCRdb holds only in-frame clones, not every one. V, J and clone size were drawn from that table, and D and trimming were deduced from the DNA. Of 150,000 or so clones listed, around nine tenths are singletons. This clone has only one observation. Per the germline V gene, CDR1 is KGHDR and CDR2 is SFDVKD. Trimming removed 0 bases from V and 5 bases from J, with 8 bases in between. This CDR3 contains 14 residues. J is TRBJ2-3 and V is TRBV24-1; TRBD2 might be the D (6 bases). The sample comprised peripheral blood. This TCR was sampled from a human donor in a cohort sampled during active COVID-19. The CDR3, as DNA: TGTGCCACCAGTGATTTGACTAGCCTAGATACGCAGTATTTT. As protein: CATSDLTSLDTQYF.